One T cell receptor (beta chain) is described in this entry. The antigen remains undetermined. Investigators spread the genomic DNA of each subset evenly over several immunoSEQ plates. Measured with immunoSEQ multiplex PCR; TCRdb has only the in-frame clones, and not every one. This table holds hundreds of thousands of clones, 60% to 75% found once. This entry comes from a study of shared clonotypes between healthy human individuals. Study-level findings and limits: Donors were few, which limited the genetic and exposure-history diversity represented. Clonotype sharing among donors likely depends on sequencing depth.

The CDR3 length is 14 residues. V lost 2 bases and J 6 bases, leaving 13 bases between the germline ends. Germline V CDR1 and CDR2: SEHNR, FQNEAQ (reference sequence). V usage is TRBV7-9 and J usage is TRBJ1-1; weak D call: TRBD1 (6 bases). Material for sequencing was memory CD4+ T cells sorted from blood. Subset in this sample: CD45RA-negative fraction. The clonotype was recovered from a woman aged 30 to 39 in good health. Here the CDR3 reads CASSLMHEGAEAFF. The CDR3 DNA is TGTGCCAGCAGCTTAATGCACGAGGGGGCTGAAGCTTTCTTT.